This passage covers 18 T cell receptor beta chains from one sample sequenced in a study of blood T cell repertoires in COVID-19 (dated by TCRdb to about 2020). The receptor library was made with the immunoSEQ multiplex PCR assay. The clones in this table, taken by TCRdb from immuneACCESS, are in-frame only. Not every clone is retained; where verified, under half of the shortfall comes from an unresolved V gene, and the cause of the rest is unknown. A total of approximately 75,000 clones appear in this sample, 80% to 90% of them only once. Approximately 5.8% of the sample comes from the top ten. Source material: peripheral blood. Receptor source: a man at least 80 years old with COVID-19, enrolled during active disease.

The V call is TRBV6-5, the J call TRBJ1-1; D is possibly TRBD1 (5 bases). Germline CDR1 MNHEY, CDR2 SVGAGI. The CDR3 covers 13 residues. The ends were cut back, 10 bases at V and 4 bases at J, with 16 bases in the middle. The DNA for the CDR3 is TGTGCCACTCATACCGGGGGGGGCACTGAAGCTTTCTTT. Amino acids: CATHTGGGTEAFF.

This rearrangement joins TRBV2 to TRBJ1-4; D is ambiguous. V lost 3 bases, J lost 2 bases, and 10 bases lay in between. This CDR3 comprises 15 residues. Looked up from germline, CDR1 is SNHLY and CDR2 is FYNNEI. CDR3 loop: CASSDQSGTNEKLFF. The CDR3 DNA sequence: TGTGCCAGCAGTGATCAGAGCGGCACTAATGAAAAACTGTTTTTT.

The rearrangement uses TRBV7-2 and TRBJ2-3, with a possible D match to TRBD2 (6 bases). The germline gives CDR1 SGHTA, CDR2 FQGNSA. The V gene lost 6 bases and the J gene lost 9 bases, with 13 bases spanning the gap. CDR3 length: 12 residues. This CDR3 reads CASSYGRGTQYF. The CDR3, as DNA: TGTGCCAGCAGTTATGGCCGGGGGACGCAGTATTTT.

The chain carries TRBV6-5 and TRBJ2-3; no definite D call. V was cut by 2 bases and J by 5 bases, with 14 bases left in between. Germline loops: CDR1 MNHEY, CDR2 SVGAGI. This CDR3 region has 15 residues. CDR3 loop: CASSYLGSGVDTQYF. DNA of the CDR3: TGTGCCAGCAGTTACCTCGGTTCCGGTGTAGATACGCAGTATTTT.

The gene calls are TRBV7-2 and TRBJ1-2, with D unclear. V was clipped by 1 base and J by 4 bases, with 10 bases between them. CDR3 length equals 14 residues. Germline assignment: CDR1 SGHTA and CDR2 FQGNSA. CDR3 sequence: CASSLDATVYGYTF. CDR3 DNA: TGTGCCAGCAGCTTAGATGCTACGGTCTATGGCTACACCTTC. The full variable domain, with the rest looked up from reference TRBV7-2 and TRBJ1-2, is GAGVSQSPSNKVTEKGKDVELRCDPISGHTALYWYRQSLGQGLEFLIYFQGNSAPDKSGLPSDRFSAERTGGSVSTLTIQRTQQEDSAVYLCASSLDATVYGYTFGSGTRLTVV.

V and J are TRBV5-1 and TRBJ2-3, with 9 positions matching TRBD2. The V gene end was trimmed by 5 bases and the J gene end by 2 bases; junction bases not matched to a gene: 3. CDR3 length equals 14 residues. Germline loops: CDR1 SGHRS, CDR2 YFSETQ. The CDR3 reads CASRSGGITDTQYF. The CDR3 DNA reads TGCGCCAGCAGGAGCGGGGGGATCACAGATACGCAGTATTTT.

The V and J genes are TRBV9 and TRBJ1-1, with 8 bases aligning to TRBD1. Germline values: CDR1 SGDLS, CDR2 YYNGEE. The junction had 7 bases not matched to a gene; V was cut back by 4 bases and J by 5 bases. This CDR3 has 14 amino acids. The CDR3 nucleotides are TGTGCCAGCAGCCCGCAGGGGGCAGGGACTGAAGCTTTCTTT. Residues: CASSPQGAGTEAFF.

This chain joins TRBV7-3 and TRBJ1-1, with 7 bases matching TRBD1. This CDR3 region has 13 residues. The V gene's germline CDR1 is SGHTA and CDR2 FQGTGA. V was pared by 5 bases and J by 6 bases, with 6 bases of the junction left unmatched. The CDR3 loop reads CASSGYRGAEAFF. The CDR3 DNA follows: TGTGCCAGCAGCGGATACAGGGGAGCTGAAGCTTTCTTT.

Here the CDR3 reads CASRRWGDSGNTIYF. Here the CDR3 DNA reads TGTGCCAGCAGGCGATGGGGCGACTCTGGAAACACCATATATTTT. The chain employs TRBV27 and TRBJ1-3, with TRBD1 as a possible D gene (5 bases). CDR3 length: 15 amino acids. Trimming pared 6 bases from V and 0 bases from J, leaving 12 bases between. CDR1 and CDR2 (germline): MNHEY, SMNVEV (reference sequence).

This rearrangement joins TRBV28 to TRBJ1-5, with TRBD1 as a possible D gene (6 bases). This CDR3 contains 13 residues. The germline V gene encodes CDR1 MDHEN and CDR2 SYDVKM. V was cut by 5 bases and J by 7 bases, with 12 bases left in between. The CDR3 loop reads CASSLDGGQPQHF. The CDR3 region has the DNA TGTGCCAGCAGTCTCGATGGGGGCCAGCCCCAGCATTTT.

The J gene is TRBJ1-2, the V gene TRBV18, with D perhaps matching TRBD1 (5 bases). Germline V gene data show CDR1 as KGHSH and CDR2 as LQKENI. The CDR3 runs to 16 residues. The ends were cut back, 4 bases at V and 2 bases at J, with 17 bases in the middle. In DNA form, the CDR3 reads TGTGCCAGCTCACAAGGGGCGCCTGGATCGAACTATGGCTACACCTTC. Translated, it gives CASSQGAPGSNYGYTF.

The count of this clone is one. The rearrangement links TRBV3-1 (or the pseudogene TRBV3-2) to TRBJ1-5; D uncertain. Trimming shortened V by 2 bases and J by 7 bases, and 9 bases separated the two germline ends. This CDR3 comprises 13 residues. CDR1 and CDR2 from the germline V gene are LGHDT and YNNKEL (reference sequence). CDR3 DNA sequence: TGTGCCAGCAGCCAATACCGCGTCCAGCCCCAGCATTTT. Protein: CASSQYRVQPQHF.

This clone was detected only once. The chain links TRBV5-4 to TRBJ1-2, with 8 bases identical to TRBD1. The junction had 8 bases not matched to a gene; V was cut back by 4 bases and J by 0 bases. Germline V CDR1 and CDR2: SGHNT, YYREEE (reference sequence). This CDR3 is built from 16 residues. The CDR3 nucleotides are TGTGCCAGCAGCCTTGGACAGGGACCTACTAACTATGGCTACACCTTC. Amino acids: CASSLGQGPTNYGYTF.

The chain recombines TRBV5-1 with TRBJ1-1; TRBD1 aligns across 9 bases. The germline CDR1 and CDR2 sequences are SGHRS and YFSETQ. CDR3 length: 15 amino acids. With 3 bases clipped from V and 5 bases from J, the junction kept 8 bases outside the gene matches. CDR3 coding DNA: TGCGCCAGCAGCTCTATGACAGGGGGAGGAACTGAAGCTTTCTTT. It is translated as CASSSMTGGGTEAFF.

The chain recombines TRBV3-1 (or the pseudogene TRBV3-2) with TRBJ2-1; 10 bases line up with TRBD2. Germline loops: CDR1 LGHDT, CDR2 YNNKEL (reference sequence). The CDR3 is 16 residues long. J lost 4 bases, V lost 4 bases, and 7 bases had no gene match. As DNA, the CDR3 is TGTGCCAGCAGCCCCTGGCTAGCGGGGGAGTACAATGAGCAGTTCTTC. Its translation is CASSPWLAGEYNEQFF.

V usage is TRBV4-2 and J usage is TRBJ1-2, with a possible D match to TRBD1 (5 bases). The germline gives CDR1 LGHNA, CDR2 YNFKEQ. V was clipped by 0 bases and J by 2 bases, with 13 bases between them. CDR3 size: 16 residues. The CDR3 nucleotides read TGTGCCAGCAGCCAAGAGGGTTCCGGGGGGAACTATGGCTACACCTTC. It encodes CASSQEGSGGNYGYTF.

The chain uses TRBV19 and TRBJ2-4, with 7 bases identical to TRBD2. Germline-derived CDR1 and CDR2 are LNHDA and SQIVND (reference sequence). The CDR3 covers 16 residues. V was clipped by 5 bases and J by 2 bases; unmatched bases: 9. The CDR3 DNA sequence: TGTGCCAGTAGTCAGCAGGGCGGGAGAACCAAAAACATTCAGTACTTC. Translating gives CASSQQGGRTKNIQYF.

V and J are TRBV27 and TRBJ1-2, with TRBD1 matching 7 bases. The ends lost 6 bases at V and 2 bases at J; junction bases unmatched: 3. Germline CDR1 is MNHEY and CDR2 is SMNVEV (reference sequence). The CDR3 is 13 amino acids. The CDR3 nucleotides read TGTGCCAGCAGGGGGACAGCAAACTATGGCTACACCTTC. This sequence encodes CASRGTANYGYTF.